Below, 7 T cell receptor beta chains from the same sample are listed, as sequenced in a study of CD8+ T cells in alopecia areata. Isolated RNA was reverse transcribed into cDNA used as the sequencing template. The table came from immunoSEQ multiplex PCR; TCRdb's copy has only in-frame clones and leaves some out. Recorded here are more than 250,000 clones, none singletons. CD4, CD8alpha, NKG2D, NKG2ACE and other markers were used to sort pooled cutaneous lymph node cells. Sequenced input: CD4+ T cells sorted from a lymph node. Receptors were obtained from a C3H/HeJ mouse with alopecia areata. This mouse strain has H2-k as its MHC haplotype.

Of note for this clone: Here the gene names and germline are mouse. The same CDR3 can be traced to other DNA sequences in this sample. The chain's CDR3 is CASGELGGPSAETLYF. The CDR3 bases that were read are TGTGCCAGCGGTGAGCTGGGGGGGCCTAGTGCAGAA. The gene calls are TRBV13-2 and TRBJ2-3, with 10 bases aligning to TRBD2. The missing CDR3 end, 4 residues past where the read stops, is filled in from the germline J gene. The V and J ends lost 2 bases and 0 bases, in that order; junction bases with no gene match: 3. Germline V gives CDR1 NNHNN, CDR2 SYGAGS (reference sequence). The CDR3 has 16 residues.

As for this clone: One end of the junction is discordant with germline, which a read error may explain. Mouse names are used for the genes. The CDR3: CASSDLGNAEVFF. The covered CDR3 bases are TGTGCCAGCAGTGATTTGGGGAACGCA. The chain combines TRBV13-1 with TRBJ1-1, with no clear D. From the germline J gene comes the end of the CDR3, since the read stops 4 residues before it. Germline V gene lookup returns CDR1 NSHNY and CDR2 SYGAGN. The CDR3 extends over 13 amino acids.

This clone was found a few times. The genes and germline here are from mouse. The CDR3 end is not reached by the read, which stops 4 residues before it; the germline J gene fills it in. This sample also contains other DNA sequences that code for the same CDR3. The gene calls are TRBV31 and TRBJ2-7; TRBD1 matches at 8 bases. This CDR3 spans 13 amino acids. With V trimmed by 0 bases and J by 3 bases, 1 base remained unmatched. Germline V CDR1 and CDR2: GKSSPN, SITVG. The CDR3: CAWSLDRGYEQYF. The CDR3 DNA, read in part, is TGTGCCTGGAGTCTAGACAGGGGCTAT.

A word on this clone: Gene names follow the mouse nomenclature. The CDR3 end is not reached by the read, which stops 3 residues before it; the germline J gene fills it in. This specimen includes other DNA sequences encoding the same CDR3. This chain links TRBV13-1 with TRBJ1-6, with 7 bases aligning to TRBD1. TRBJ1-6 is assigned to the ORF class and has an uncertain function. Germline V gene lookup returns CDR1 NSHNY and CDR2 SYGAGN. Trimming cost V 3 bases and J 5 bases; bases outside gene matches: 5. CDR3 length: 15 amino acids. Incomplete CDR3 DNA: TGTGCCAGCAGTGGTGCCGGGACAGATAATTCGCCC. This sequence encodes CASSGAGTDNSP. The full CDR3 is CASSGAGTDNSPLYF.

This clone was seen a few times. The listed genes are named as in mouse. The read ends 4 residues early relative to the CDR3; the germline J gene fills the gap. The chain couples TRBV19 to TRBJ1-2; a possible D gene is TRBD1 (5 bases). CDR3 length equals 14 residues. V dropped 0 bases and J dropped 0 bases, with 6 bases sitting between them. Germline V gives CDR1 FNHDT, CDR2 SITEND (reference sequence). The CDR3 loop reads CASSIAGTNSDYTF. Partial CDR3 DNA: TGTGCCAGCAGTATAGCAGGGACAAACTCC.

Points on this clone: The gene names given are mouse names. The CDR3 DNA, read in part, is TGTGCCAGCAGCCCAGGGGGCGGGGAGGAC. Protein product: CASSPGGGED. The complete CDR3 protein is CASSPGGGEDTQYF. The V gene is TRBV13-1, the J gene TRBJ2-5; 8 bases are shared with TRBD1. The read falls 4 residues short of the CDR3 end, and the missing part is taken from the germline J gene. CDR3 size: 14 residues. In germline, CDR1 is NSHNY, CDR2 SYGAGN.

Note on this clone: Mouse gene names and germline throughout. The read ends 4 residues before the CDR3 terminus; that terminus is restored from the germline J gene. Other DNA sequences from this sample encode an identical CDR3 as well. This chain connects TRBV1 to TRBJ2-3, with D perhaps TRBD1 or TRBD2 (5 bases each). CDR1 NSQYPW and CDR2 LRSPGD come from the germline V gene (reference sequence). This CDR3 region has 14 residues. With 1 base removed from V and 2 bases from J, the gap between germline ends came to 7 bases. The CDR3 region is CTCSAGGIAETLYF. The sequenced part of the CDR3 DNA is TGCACCTGCAGTGCAGGGGGCATTGCAGAA. Full variable domain (missing parts from reference TRBV1 and TRBJ2-3): VTLLEQNPRWRLVPRGQAVNLRCILKNSQYPWMSWYQQDLQKQLQWLFTLRSPGDKEVKSLPGADYLATRVTDTELRLQVANMSQGRTLYCTCSAGGIAETLYFGSGTRLTVL.